This record covers a single T cell receptor (beta chain). This could be a read error, since a much larger clone is one nucleotide away. The data derive from a study of T-cell reconstitution after alpha-beta-depleted transplantation in children. V lost 3 bases, J lost 9 bases, and 14 bases stayed unmatched. Germline V gene lookup returns CDR1 MNHEY and CDR2 SMNVEV (reference sequence). This CDR3 is 16 amino acids long. During its preparation, the TCRbeta library received unique molecular identifiers. One entry per CDR3 protein, called by TCRdb with MiXCR from the PCR reads. The sample comprises more than 550,000 distinct CDR3 sequences, over 9.5% of which are singletons, and 4% to 5% rests with the top ten.

The chain carries TRBV27 and TRBJ2-3, with TRBD1 matching over 8 bases. The clonotype was recovered from a human donor who donated a stem cell graft to a child with acute myeloid leukemia. The source material was PBMCs from the stem cell graft donor, sampled from the stem cell graft. The CDR3 here is CASSFLQGEVQKTQYF. CDR3 DNA sequence: TGTGCCAGCAGTTTCCTACAGGGGGAAGTTCAGAAAACGCAGTATTTT.